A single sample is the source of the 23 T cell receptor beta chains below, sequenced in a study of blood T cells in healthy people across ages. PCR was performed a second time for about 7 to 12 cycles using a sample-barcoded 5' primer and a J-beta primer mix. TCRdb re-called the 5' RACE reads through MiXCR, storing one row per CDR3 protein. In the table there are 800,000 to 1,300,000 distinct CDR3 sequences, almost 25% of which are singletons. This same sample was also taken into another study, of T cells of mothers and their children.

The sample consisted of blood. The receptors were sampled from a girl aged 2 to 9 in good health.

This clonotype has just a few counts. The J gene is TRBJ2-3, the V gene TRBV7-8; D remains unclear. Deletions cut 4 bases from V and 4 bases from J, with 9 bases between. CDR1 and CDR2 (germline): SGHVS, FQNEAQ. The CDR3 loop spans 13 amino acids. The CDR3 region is CASSSDPSDTQYF. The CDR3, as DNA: TGTGCCAGCAGCTCGGACCCGTCAGATACGCAGTATTTT.

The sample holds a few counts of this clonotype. The CDR3 region is CATSREETGEKTQYF. CDR3 nucleotide sequence: TGTGCCACCAGCAGAGAGGAGACAGGGGAAAAGACCCAGTACTTC. This chain uses TRBV15 with TRBJ2-5; 8 bases agree with TRBD1. CDR1 and CDR2 (germline): LNHNV, YYDKDF (reference sequence). The CDR3 consists of 15 residues. Trimming at V came to 0 bases and at J to 6 bases, leaving 6 bases not matched to a gene.

The CDR3 sequence is CASSLAGGVEQFF. The CDR3, as DNA: TGTGCCAGCAGTTTGGCGGGGGGCGTAGAGCAGTTCTTC. The chain employs TRBV28 and TRBJ2-5; 8 bases map to TRBD2. Matching the DNA end better, TRBJ2-1 makes the J call doubtful. The CDR3 extends over 13 amino acids. Germline V gene lookup returns CDR1 MDHEN and CDR2 SYDVKM.

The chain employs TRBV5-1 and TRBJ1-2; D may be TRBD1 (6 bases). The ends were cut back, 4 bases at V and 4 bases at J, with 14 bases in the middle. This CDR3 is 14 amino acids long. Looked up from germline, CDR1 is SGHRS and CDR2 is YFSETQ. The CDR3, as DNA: TGCGCCAGCAGCGACGGGGGGCTGAGCTATGGCTACACCTTC. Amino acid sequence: CASSDGGLSYGYTF.

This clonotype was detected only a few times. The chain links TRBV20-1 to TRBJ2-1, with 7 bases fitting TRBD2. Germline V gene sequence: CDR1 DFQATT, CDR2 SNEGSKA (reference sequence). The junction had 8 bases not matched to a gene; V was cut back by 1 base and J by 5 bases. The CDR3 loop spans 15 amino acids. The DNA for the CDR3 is TGCAGTGCTAGAGGGACTAGGCCGGGGAACAATGAGCAGTTCTTC. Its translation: CSARGTRPGNNEQFF.

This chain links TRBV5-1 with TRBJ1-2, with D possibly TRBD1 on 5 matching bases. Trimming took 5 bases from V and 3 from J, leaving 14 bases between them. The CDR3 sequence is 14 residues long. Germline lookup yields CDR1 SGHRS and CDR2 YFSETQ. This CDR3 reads CASRFMGDDYGYTF. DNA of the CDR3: TGCGCCAGCAGATTCATGGGGGATGACTATGGCTACACCTTC.

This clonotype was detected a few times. CDR3 bases: TGTGCCAGCAGACACAGGTCTAGTAAAGAGACCCAGTACTTC. Protein: CASRHRSSKETQYF. The J gene is TRBJ2-5, the V gene TRBV7-8, with D tentatively TRBD1 (5 bases). This CDR3 comprises 14 residues. Germline V gives CDR1 SGHVS, CDR2 FQNEAQ. Trimming removed 6 bases from V and 3 bases from J, with 14 bases in between.

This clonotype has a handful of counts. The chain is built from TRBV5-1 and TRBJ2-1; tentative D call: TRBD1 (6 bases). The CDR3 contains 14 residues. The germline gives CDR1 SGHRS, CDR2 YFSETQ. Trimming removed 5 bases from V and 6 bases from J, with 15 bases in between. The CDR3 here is CASRLGQIVNEQFF. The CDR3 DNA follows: TGCGCCAGCAGGCTCGGACAGATTGTCAATGAGCAGTTCTTC. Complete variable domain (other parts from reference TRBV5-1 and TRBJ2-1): KAGVTQTPRYLIKTRGQQVTLSCSPISGHRSVSWYQQTPGQGLQFLFEYFSETQRNKGNFPGRFSGRQFSNSRSEMNVSTLELGDSALYLCASRLGQIVNEQFFGPGTRLTVL.

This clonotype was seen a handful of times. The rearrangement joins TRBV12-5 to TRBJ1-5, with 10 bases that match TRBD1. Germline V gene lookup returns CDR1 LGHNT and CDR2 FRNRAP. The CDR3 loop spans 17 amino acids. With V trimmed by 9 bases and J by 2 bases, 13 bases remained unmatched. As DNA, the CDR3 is TGTGCTAGCGGTCCTGGGAGACAGGGGGCCCGCAATCAGCCCCAGCATTTT. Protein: CASGPGRQGARNQPQHF. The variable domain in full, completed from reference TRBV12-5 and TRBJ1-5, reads DARVTQTPRHKVTEMGQEVTMRCQPILGHNTVFWYRQTMMQGLELLAYFRNRAPLDDSGMPKDRFSAEMPDATLATLKIQPSEPRDSAVYFCASGPGRQGARNQPQHFGDGTRLSIL.

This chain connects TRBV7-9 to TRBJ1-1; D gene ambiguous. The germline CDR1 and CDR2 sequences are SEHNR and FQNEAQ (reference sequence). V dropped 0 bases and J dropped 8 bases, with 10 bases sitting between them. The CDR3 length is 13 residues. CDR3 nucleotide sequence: TGTGCCAGCAGCTTAGCGACCTACGGAGAAGCTTTCTTT. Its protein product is CASSLATYGEAFF. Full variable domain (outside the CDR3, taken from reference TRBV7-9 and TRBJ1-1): DTGVSQNPRHKITKRGQNVTFRCDPISEHNRLYWYRQTLGQGPEFLTYFQNEAQLEKSRLLSDRFSAERPKGSFSTLEIQRTEQGDSAMYLCASSLATYGEAFFGQGTRLTVV.

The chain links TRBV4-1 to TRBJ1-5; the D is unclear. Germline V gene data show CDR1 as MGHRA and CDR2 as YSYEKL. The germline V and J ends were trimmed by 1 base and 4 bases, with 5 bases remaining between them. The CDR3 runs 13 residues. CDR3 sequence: CASSQVANQPQHF. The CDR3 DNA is TGCGCCAGCAGCCAAGTCGCGAATCAGCCCCAGCATTTT.

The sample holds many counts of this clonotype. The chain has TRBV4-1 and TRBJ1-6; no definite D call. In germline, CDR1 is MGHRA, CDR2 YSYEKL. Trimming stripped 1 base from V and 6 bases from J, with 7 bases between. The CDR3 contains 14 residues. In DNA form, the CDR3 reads TGCGCCAGCAGCCAAGGAGCCTTTAATTCACCCCTCCACTTT. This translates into CASSQGAFNSPLHF.

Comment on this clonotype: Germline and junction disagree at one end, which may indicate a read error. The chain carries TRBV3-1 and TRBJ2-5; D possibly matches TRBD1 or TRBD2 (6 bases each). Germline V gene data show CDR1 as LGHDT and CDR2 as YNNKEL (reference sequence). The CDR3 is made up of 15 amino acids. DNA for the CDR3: TGTGCCAGCAGTCAAGGGGGGCCCACTAAGAGTGGGCAGTACTTC. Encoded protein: CASSQGGPTKSGQYF.

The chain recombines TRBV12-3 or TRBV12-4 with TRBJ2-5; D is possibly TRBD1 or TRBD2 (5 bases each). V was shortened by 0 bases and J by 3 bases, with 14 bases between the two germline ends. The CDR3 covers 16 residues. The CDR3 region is CASSLAGEISKETQYF. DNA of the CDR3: TGTGCCAGCAGTTTAGCGGGGGAGATATCCAAAGAGACCCAGTACTTC.

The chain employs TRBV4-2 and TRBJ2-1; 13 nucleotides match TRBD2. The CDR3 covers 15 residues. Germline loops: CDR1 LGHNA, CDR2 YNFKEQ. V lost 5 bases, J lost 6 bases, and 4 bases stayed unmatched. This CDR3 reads CASSSGTSGANEQFF. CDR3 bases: TGTGCCAGCAGCTCCGGGACTAGCGGGGCCAATGAGCAGTTCTTC.

CDR3 nucleotide sequence: TGCAGCGTTAAGGGAGGGAGCGGTATTGGTTCCTACGAGCAGTACTTC. Protein: CSVKGGSGIGSYEQYF. The V gene is TRBV29-1, the J gene TRBJ2-7, with 7 nucleotides matching TRBD2. This CDR3 region has 16 residues. CDR1 SQVTM and CDR2 ANQGSEA come from the germline V gene. The V and J ends lost 5 bases and 1 base, in that order; junction bases with no gene match: 14.

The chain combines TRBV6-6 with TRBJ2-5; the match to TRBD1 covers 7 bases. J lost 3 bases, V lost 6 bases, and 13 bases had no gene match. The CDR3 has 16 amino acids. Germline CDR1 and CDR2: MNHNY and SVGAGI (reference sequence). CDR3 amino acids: CASRTRPGQTKETQYF. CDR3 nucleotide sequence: TGTGCCAGCAGAACTCGTCCGGGACAGACCAAAGAGACCCAGTACTTC.

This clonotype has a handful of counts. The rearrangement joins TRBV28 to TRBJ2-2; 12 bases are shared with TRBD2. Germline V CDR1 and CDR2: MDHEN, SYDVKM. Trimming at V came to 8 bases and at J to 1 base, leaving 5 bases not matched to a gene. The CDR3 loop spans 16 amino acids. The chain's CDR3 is CASVGLAGKNTGELFF. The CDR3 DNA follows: TGTGCCAGCGTCGGACTAGCGGGGAAGAACACCGGGGAGCTGTTTTTT.

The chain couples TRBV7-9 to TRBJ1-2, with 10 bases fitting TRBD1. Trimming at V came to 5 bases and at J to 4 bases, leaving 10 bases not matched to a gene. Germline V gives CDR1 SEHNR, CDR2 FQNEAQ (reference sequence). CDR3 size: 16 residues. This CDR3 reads CASSPPGTGDLYGYTF. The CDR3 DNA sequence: TGTGCCAGCAGCCCGCCCGGGACAGGGGATCTCTATGGCTACACCTTC. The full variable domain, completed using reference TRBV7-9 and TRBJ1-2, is DTGVSQNPRHKITKRGQNVTFRCDPISEHNRLYWYRQTLGQGPEFLTYFQNEAQLEKSRLLSDRFSAERPKGSFSTLEIQRTEQGDSAMYLCASSPPGTGDLYGYTFGSGTRLTVV.

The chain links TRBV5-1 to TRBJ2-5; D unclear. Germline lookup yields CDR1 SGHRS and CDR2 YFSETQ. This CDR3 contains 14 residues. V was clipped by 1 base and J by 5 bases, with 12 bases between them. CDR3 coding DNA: TGCGCCAGCAGCTTGCAGTCTATTCAGGAGACCCAGTACTTC. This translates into CASSLQSIQETQYF.

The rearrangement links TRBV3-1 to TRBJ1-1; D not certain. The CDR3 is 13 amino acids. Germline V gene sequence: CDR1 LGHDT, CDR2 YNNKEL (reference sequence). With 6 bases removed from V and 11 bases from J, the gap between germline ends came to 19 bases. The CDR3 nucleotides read TGTGCCAGCAGGCCCTCCGGGCGCATCGGGGCTTTCTTT. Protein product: CASRPSGRIGAFF.

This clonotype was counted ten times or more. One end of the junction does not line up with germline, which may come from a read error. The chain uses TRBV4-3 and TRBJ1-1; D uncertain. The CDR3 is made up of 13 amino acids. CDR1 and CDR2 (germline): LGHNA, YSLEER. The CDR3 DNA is TGTGCCAGCAGCCAAGGAAGGAACACTGAAGCTTTCTTT. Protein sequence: CASSQGRNTEAFF.

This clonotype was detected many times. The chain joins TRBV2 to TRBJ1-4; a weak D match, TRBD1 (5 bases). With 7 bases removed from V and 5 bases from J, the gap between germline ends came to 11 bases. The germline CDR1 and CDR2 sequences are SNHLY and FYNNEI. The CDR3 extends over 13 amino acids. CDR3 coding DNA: TGTGCCAGCACCAGGGTGGTCAATGAAAAACTGTTTTTT. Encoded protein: CASTRVVNEKLFF.